A single sample is the source of the 30 T cell receptor beta chains below, sequenced in a study of shared clonotypes between healthy human individuals. Only in-frame clones appear in the TCRdb table, and some are missing; sequencing was by immunoSEQ multiplex PCR. Of roughly 680,000 clones in the sample, 72% were seen once. The specimen was memory CD4+ T cells sorted from blood. Subset noted: CD45RA-negative fraction. These receptors came from a woman in her 30s in good health.

This clone appeared a single time. One base away lies a much larger clone, so this may be a sequencing read error. Other DNA sequences from this sample encode an identical CDR3 as well. V gene TRBV7-2 combines with J gene TRBJ1-1; TRBD1 matches 9 bases. V shed 5 bases, J shed 3 bases, and the junction held 1 base outside the gene matches. Germline CDR1 is SGHTA and CDR2 is FQGNSA. The CDR3 extends over 13 amino acids. This chain's CDR3 is CASSRQGDTEAFF. In DNA, the CDR3 is TGTGCCAGCAGCAGACAGGGGGACACTGAAGCTTTCTTT.

The genes are TRBV27 and TRBJ2-1, with TRBD2 matching over 7 bases. V lost 2 bases and J lost 1; bases outside the gene matches: 14. The CDR3 is 19 residues long. Germline V CDR1 and CDR2: MNHEY, SMNVEV (reference sequence). CDR3 region: CASSLPRTRAKVSYNEQFF. The DNA for the CDR3 is TGTGCCAGCAGTTTACCAAGGACTAGGGCCAAGGTTTCCTACAATGAGCAGTTCTTC.

In its sample, this clone was seen once. The genes are TRBV7-9 and TRBJ1-5, with D unclear. The ends were cut back, 5 bases at V and 4 bases at J, with 15 bases in the middle. The CDR3 has 15 amino acids. CDR1 and CDR2 from the germline V gene are SEHNR and FQNEAQ (reference sequence). For the CDR3, the DNA is TGTGCCAGCAGCCAAGGCTCGGAAAGGAATCAGCCCCAGCATTTT. This gives the protein CASSQGSERNQPQHF.

This clone has at least ten counts. Distinct nucleotide sequences in the sample also encode this CDR3. This rearrangement joins TRBV28 to TRBJ2-7; TRBD1 might be the D (6 bases). Trimming pared 6 bases from V and 0 bases from J, leaving 12 bases between. Germline loops: CDR1 MDHEN, CDR2 SYDVKM. The CDR3 runs 14 residues. CDR3 sequence: CASRLTGPSYEQYF. CDR3 bases: TGTGCCAGCAGGCTAACAGGGCCCTCCTACGAGCAGTACTTC.

The chain has TRBV4-1 and TRBJ2-1; 8 nucleotides line up with TRBD2. J was trimmed by 0 bases and V by 1 base; bases with no gene match: 5. The CDR3 covers 17 residues. Per germline, CDR1 MGHRA and CDR2 YSYEKL. The DNA for the CDR3 is TGCGCCAGCAGCCAAGCGGCCGGGACTAGCTCCTACAATGAGCAGTTCTTC. This gives the protein CASSQAAGTSSYNEQFF.

The CDR3 reads CASSPQPGQQTEAFF. The DNA for the CDR3 is TGTGCCAGCTCACCACAGCCGGGCCAGCAGACTGAAGCTTTCTTT. J is TRBJ1-1 and V is TRBV18; no definite D call. V lost 1 base and J 5 bases, leaving 14 bases between the germline ends. Per the germline V gene, CDR1 is KGHSH and CDR2 is LQKENI. CDR3 length equals 15 residues.

The CDR3 region has the DNA TGTGCCAGCAGCTTAGGATCGGGCAGTGAGACCCAGTACTTC. Protein product: CASSLGSGSETQYF. The chain couples TRBV7-7 to TRBJ2-5, with unresolved D. The CDR3 is 14 amino acids. The V and J ends lost 1 base and 5 bases respectively, with 11 bases between them. Germline V gene lookup returns CDR1 SSHAT and CDR2 FNYEAQ (reference sequence).

The rearrangement joins TRBV23-1 to TRBJ2-2; D might be TRBD2 (5 bases). TRBV23-1 is treated as an ORF (open reading frame) with a function not yet certain. The CDR3 length is 13 residues. V dropped 7 bases and J dropped 4 bases, with 10 bases sitting between them. The CDR3 loop reads CASKPRGTGELFF. The CDR3 DNA follows: TGCGCCAGCAAGCCACGGGGCACCGGGGAGCTGTTTTTT.

This clone was seen a handful of times. The gene calls are TRBV7-9 and TRBJ2-3; TRBD2 matches at 13 bases. CDR3 length equals 16 residues. Germline V gives CDR1 SEHNR, CDR2 FQNEAQ (reference sequence). The trim removed 4 bases at V and 6 bases at J, leaving 7 bases unmatched. In nucleotides, the CDR3 is TGTGCCAGCAGCTGGACTAGCGGGAGCCGGTTGGATACGCAGTATTTT. Translated: CASSWTSGSRLDTQYF.

CDR3 bases: TGTGCCAGCAGCATTTCCGGGGTCTCTGGAAACACCATATATTTT. This codes for CASSISGVSGNTIYF. The J gene is TRBJ1-3, the V gene TRBV7-2; no clear D gene. This CDR3 region has 15 residues. V lost 5 bases, J lost 0 bases, and 11 bases lay in between. Germline V gene lookup returns CDR1 SGHTA and CDR2 FQGNSA. Full variable domain (outside the CDR3, taken from reference TRBV7-2 and TRBJ1-3): GAGVSQSPSNKVTEKGKDVELRCDPISGHTALYWYRQSLGQGLEFLIYFQGNSAPDKSGLPSDRFSAERTGGSVSTLTIQRTQQEDSAVYLCASSISGVSGNTIYFGEGSWLTVV.

J is TRBJ2-3 and V is TRBV10-2; D is tentatively TRBD1 or TRBD2 (5 bases each). Germline V gene sequence: CDR1 WSHSY, CDR2 SAAADI. CDR3 length: 13 residues. The ends were cut back, 0 bases at V and 6 bases at J, with 7 bases in the middle. The DNA of the CDR3 is TGCGCCAGCAGTGAGTCGTGGGGGGATACGCAGTATTTT. It yields the protein CASSESWGDTQYF.

In this sample, this clone turned up a few times. The rearrangement links TRBV29-1 to TRBJ1-2; no firm D call. Per germline, CDR1 SQVTM and CDR2 ANQGSEA. With 5 bases removed from V and 4 bases from J, the gap between germline ends came to 8 bases. CDR3 length: 11 residues. The CDR3 nucleotides read TGCAGCGTTAGTGTAACCTATGGCTACACCTTC. Translated, it gives CSVSVTYGYTF.

The chain combines TRBV29-1 with TRBJ2-5; maybe TRBD2 (7 bases). The CDR3 extends over 13 amino acids. Germline CDR1 is SQVTM and CDR2 is ANQGSEA. The germline V and J ends were trimmed by 8 bases and 2 bases, with 15 bases remaining between them. As DNA, the CDR3 is TGCAGCACCCCGGGGGGCCTTCAAGAGACCCAGTACTTC. Translation: CSTPGGLQETQYF. Complete variable domain (other parts from reference TRBV29-1 and TRBJ2-5): SAVISQKPSRDICQRGTSLTIQCQVDSQVTMMFWYRQQPGQSLTLIATANQGSEATYESGFVIDKFPISRPNLTFSTLTVSNMSPEDSSIYLCSTPGGLQETQYFGPGTRLLVL.

This clone was detected a few times. The J gene is TRBJ1-5, the V gene TRBV6-1; no reliable D call. Trimming left V 5 bases short and J 4 bases short, with 12 bases between. CDR1 and CDR2 (germline): MNHNS, SASEGT. CDR3 length: 14 amino acids. Here the CDR3 DNA reads TGTGCCAGCAGTAAGGCCGGGGAGAATCAGCCCCAGCATTTT. The encoded protein is CASSKAGENQPQHF.

The genes are TRBV28 and TRBJ1-4; 7 bases are shared with TRBD1. Germline lookup yields CDR1 MDHEN and CDR2 SYDVKM. V gave up 7 bases and J gave up 4 bases; unmatched junction bases: 9. The CDR3 is 15 residues long. The CDR3, as DNA: TGTGCCAGCAACACCGCCGGACAGGTTAATGAAAAACTGTTTTTT. Translated: CASNTAGQVNEKLFF.

The chain couples TRBV6-6 to TRBJ1-3; no clear D gene. Trimming stripped 4 bases from V and 2 bases from J, with 12 bases between. Germline CDR1 reads MNHNY; CDR2 reads SVGAGI (reference sequence). CDR3 size: 15 residues. The CDR3 loop is CASSFQRTAGNTIYF. CDR3 DNA sequence: TGTGCCAGCAGTTTTCAACGCACCGCTGGAAACACCATATATTTT.

CDR3 protein: CASSVVGPNSNTGELFF. In DNA form, the CDR3 reads TGTGCCAGCAGCGTAGTGGGGCCGAATTCGAACACCGGGGAGCTGTTTTTT. This chain links TRBV9 with TRBJ2-2; maybe TRBD1 (5 bases). V was cut by 0 bases and J by 0 bases, with 12 bases left in between. The CDR3 has 17 amino acids. The V gene's germline CDR1 is SGDLS and CDR2 YYNGEE.

The chain employs TRBV28 and TRBJ2-3; D is undetermined. CDR3 length: 13 amino acids. Trimming pared 7 bases from V and 2 bases from J, leaving 10 bases between. Germline assignment: CDR1 MDHEN and CDR2 SYDVKM. This CDR3 reads CASKQQLTDTQYF. In DNA form, the CDR3 reads TGTGCCAGCAAGCAACAGCTCACAGATACGCAGTATTTT. Full variable domain (remainder filled in from reference TRBV28 and TRBJ2-3): DVKVTQSSRYLVKRTGEKVFLECVQDMDHENMFWYRQDPGLGLRLIYFSYDVKMKEKGDIPEGYSVSREKKERFSLILESASTNQTSMYLCASKQQLTDTQYFGPGTRLTVL.

This clone was observed a few times. The V and J genes are TRBV4-1 and TRBJ2-5; weak D call: TRBD1 (8 bases). This CDR3 is built from 16 residues. CDR1 MGHRA and CDR2 YSYEKL come from the germline V gene. V was clipped by 1 base and J by 9 bases, with 21 bases between them. The CDR3 nucleotides are TGCGCCAGCAGCCAAGGACAGGGGCCTCCGGGGAGGGCCCAGTACTTC. Residues: CASSQGQGPPGRAQYF.

The rearrangement links TRBV28 to TRBJ2-2; D unclear. The CDR3 contains 14 residues. V was cut by 5 bases and J by 4 bases, with 11 bases left in between. Germline V CDR1 and CDR2: MDHEN, SYDVKM. The CDR3: CASSPTVSTGELFF. The CDR3 nucleotides are TGTGCCAGCAGTCCCACGGTTTCCACCGGGGAGCTGTTTTTT.

This rearrangement joins TRBV7-6 to TRBJ2-2; no clear D. The V gene's germline CDR1 is SGHVS and CDR2 FNYEAQ. The germline V and J ends were trimmed by 5 bases and 6 bases, with 19 bases remaining between them. CDR3 length equals 16 residues. CDR3 DNA: TGTGCCAGCAGCCAGGTGTTGGCTGTAAGGTCCGGGGAGCTGTTTTTT. Protein: CASSQVLAVRSGELFF.

This clone was observed a few times. Given a far larger clone just one base away, this is likely a sequencing read error. Other DNA sequences in the sample encode the same CDR3. The rearrangement joins TRBV28 to TRBJ1-1; D is ambiguous. This CDR3 comprises 11 residues. The ends were cut back, 3 bases at V and 3 bases at J, with 2 bases in the middle. CDR1 is MDHEN, CDR2 SYDVKM, per germline. This CDR3 is CASSLYTEAFF. The CDR3 region has the DNA TGTGCCAGCAGTTTGTACACTGAAGCTTTCTTT. The full variable domain, its missing parts supplied by reference TRBV28 and TRBJ1-1, is DVKVTQSSRYLVKRTGEKVFLECVQDMDHENMFWYRQDPGLGLRLIYFSYDVKMKEKGDIPEGYSVSREKKERFSLILESASTNQTSMYLCASSLYTEAFFGQGTRLTVV.

This clone is a singleton in its sample. This chain joins TRBV5-4 and TRBJ1-2; 7 bases agree with TRBD1. CDR1 and CDR2 (germline): SGHNT, YYREEE (reference sequence). Trimming at V came to 0 bases and at J to 5 bases, leaving 7 bases not matched to a gene. The CDR3 is made up of 15 amino acids. The CDR3 loop is CASSLEGTAEYGYTF. For the CDR3, the DNA is TGTGCCAGCAGCTTGGAAGGGACAGCAGAATATGGCTACACCTTC.

At least ten counts were recorded for this clone. Other DNA sequences from this sample encode an identical CDR3 as well. The genes are TRBV7-2 and TRBJ1-1; the D is unclear. Per germline, CDR1 SGHTA and CDR2 FQGNSA. This CDR3 contains 13 residues. V was cut by 5 bases and J by 0 bases, with 7 bases left in between. The CDR3 DNA is TGTGCCAGCAGCGAGACTGTGAACACTGAAGCTTTCTTT. It is translated as CASSETVNTEAFF.

Here the CDR3 DNA reads TGTGCCAGCAGCCCACTAGCGGGAATGGGTTCCCCTTCGGCCTACGAGCAGTACTTC. Translating it yields CASSPLAGMGSPSAYEQYF. The chain has TRBV5-4 and TRBJ2-7; 10 positions agree with TRBD2. From germline, CDR1 is SGHNT and CDR2 YYREEE (reference sequence). The CDR3 runs 19 residues. The junction had 18 bases not matched to a gene; V was cut back by 4 bases and J by 2 bases.

The chain has TRBV5-4 and TRBJ2-3, with 10 bases aligning to TRBD1. Germline V gives CDR1 SGHNT, CDR2 YYREEE (reference sequence). The CDR3 is 15 amino acids. V shed 4 bases and J 6 bases; nucleotides not matched to a gene: 8. The CDR3 sequence is CASSERQGAGDTQYF. Written as DNA, the CDR3 is TGTGCCAGCAGCGAACGACAGGGGGCTGGGGATACGCAGTATTTT.

The chain recombines TRBV13 with TRBJ1-1; the D gene is possibly TRBD1 (5 bases). The length of the CDR3 is 13 residues. V dropped 2 bases and J dropped 7 bases, with 11 bases sitting between them. Per germline, CDR1 PRHDT and CDR2 FYEKMQ (reference sequence). CDR3 DNA sequence: TGTGCCAGCAGCTTAAGCCCGAGGGGTGAAGCTTTCTTT. Protein: CASSLSPRGEAFF.

The chain recombines TRBV6-5 with TRBJ1-1, with no clear D. CDR1 and CDR2 from the germline V gene are MNHEY and SVGAGI. V was pared by 0 bases and J by 0 bases, with 11 bases between. This CDR3 contains 16 residues. The CDR3 loop reads CASSYSVLAMNTEAFF. In DNA, the CDR3 is TGTGCCAGCAGTTACTCTGTGTTGGCCATGAACACTGAAGCTTTCTTT.

This chain connects TRBV28 to TRBJ1-1; no reliable D call. Trimming took off 8 bases at V and 5 bases at J, with 15 bases between the two ends. This CDR3 has 13 residues. Germline CDR1 and CDR2: MDHEN and SYDVKM. CDR3 residues: CASLSLWRTEAFF. The CDR3 bases are TGTGCCAGCCTCAGTTTATGGAGGACTGAAGCTTTCTTT.

Details on this clone: This specimen includes other DNA sequences encoding the same CDR3. The rearrangement links TRBV5-1 to TRBJ2-1; 10 nucleotides match TRBD2. CDR3 length: 15 residues. Trimming removed 4 bases from V and 4 bases from J; junction bases left unmatched: 5. Per germline, CDR1 SGHRS and CDR2 YFSETQ. The CDR3 reads CASSESSGSYNEQFF. CDR3 coding DNA: TGCGCCAGCAGCGAGTCTAGCGGGAGTTACAATGAGCAGTTCTTC.